A few counts support the clone carrying this T cell receptor (beta chain). Its antigen is not identified. The sample holds other DNA sequences that translate to the same CDR3. Since all of the isolated RNA was reverse transcribed, expressed TCRB transcripts were what got sequenced. Profiling relied on immunoSEQ multiplex PCR, and the TCRdb table lists in-frame clones only, not all of them. The repertoire consists of more than 300,000 clones, with under 8.5% occurring once and the leading ten covering approximately 0.44%. This sample was taken from a study of beta chain features in type 1 diabetes. Study-level background: Patient and healthy donor groups were alike in age, gender and cell yields.

Study observations and caveats: Reads derived from cDNA could over-represent cells showing high TCR expression. Relative to healthy donors, patients appeared to have naive, central memory and Treg TCRB repertoires that were more similar.

CDR1 and CDR2 (germline): MDHEN, SYDVKM. V was pared by 6 bases and J by 4 bases, with 5 bases of the junction left unmatched. This CDR3 contains 13 residues. Sorting that relied on CD45RO/CCR7/CD25/CD127/CD95/CD27 yielded CD4+ naive, central memory, regulatory and stem cell-like memory cells. This sequence was found in a woman younger than 35 in good health. The genes are TRBV28 and TRBJ1-2; 7 nucleotides agree with TRBD1. Sequenced material: central memory CD4+ T cells from blood. CDR3 nucleotide sequence: TGTGCCAGCAGACCAGGACAGGCCTATGGCTACACCTTC. Translating gives CASRPGQAYGYTF.